The 25 T cell receptor beta chains presented below share a single source sample, sequenced in a study of blood T cell repertoires in COVID-19. Repertoires were generated with immunoSEQ multiplex PCR, while TCRdb's copy carries only in-frame clones and drops some. The sample holds over 110,000 clones; over 70% are singletons and the top ten take roughly 2%. Sequencing was performed on peripheral blood. Receptors were obtained from an older woman with acute or convalescent COVID-19.

The chain has TRBV4-1 and TRBJ2-7; 16 bases fit TRBD2. This CDR3 contains 19 residues. CDR1 and CDR2 from the germline V gene are MGHRA and YSYEKL. The J segment lost 3 bases and the V segment lost 4 bases, leaving 12 bases of the junction unmatched. CDR3 region: CASSRTLGLAGGPNYEQYF. The CDR3 DNA is TGCGCCAGCAGCCGTACATTGGGACTAGCGGGAGGGCCAAACTACGAGCAGTACTTC.

The chain has TRBV10-3 and TRBJ2-1; 11 bases map to TRBD2. The CDR3 loop spans 15 amino acids. Looked up from germline, CDR1 is ENHRY and CDR2 is SYGVKD. The J segment lost 9 bases and the V segment lost 2 bases, leaving 6 bases of the junction unmatched. CDR3 in DNA: TGTGCCATCAGTGAGGGGCTAGCGGGAGGTTCTGAGCAGTTCTTC. This gives the protein CAISEGLAGGSEQFF.

This chain connects TRBV5-1 to TRBJ2-1, with 11 bases fitting TRBD2. The J segment lost 7 bases and the V segment lost 4 bases, leaving 7 bases of the junction unmatched. CDR1 and CDR2 from the germline V gene are SGHRS and YFSETQ. This CDR3 comprises 15 residues. This chain's CDR3 is CASSAPGLAVNEQFF. The CDR3, as DNA: TGCGCCAGCAGCGCCCCGGGACTAGCGGTTAATGAGCAGTTCTTC.

This clone was observed a single time. The V gene is TRBV5-6, the J gene TRBJ1-5, with D tentatively TRBD1 (6 bases). The germline gives CDR1 SGHDT, CDR2 YYEEEE. Between the trimmed V and J ends, which lost 1 base and 3 bases, there was a span of 8 bases. The CDR3 contains 14 residues. CDR3 coding DNA: TGTGCCAGCAGCTTGAGGGGGATCAATCAGCCCCAGCATTTT. As protein: CASSLRGINQPQHF.

The genes are TRBV5-1 and TRBJ2-7; D uncertain. V was cut by 4 bases and J by 0 bases, with 11 bases left in between. Germline V gene lookup returns CDR1 SGHRS and CDR2 YFSETQ. The CDR3 has 14 amino acids. CDR3 nucleotides: TGCGCCAGCAGCCCCGATAGTTTCTCCTACGAGCAGTACTTC. This gives the protein CASSPDSFSYEQYF. Supplemented by reference TRBV5-1 and TRBJ2-7, the full variable domain reads KAGVTQTPRYLIKTRGQQVTLSCSPISGHRSVSWYQQTPGQGLQFLFEYFSETQRNKGNFPGRFSGRQFSNSRSEMNVSTLELGDSALYLCASSPDSFSYEQYFGPGTRLTVT.

The chain combines TRBV6-6 with TRBJ2-7, with 7 nucleotides matching TRBD2. Germline assignment: CDR1 MNHNY and CDR2 SVGAGI (reference sequence). The CDR3 is made up of 14 amino acids. The V gene end was trimmed by 6 bases and the J gene end by 0 bases; junction bases not matched to a gene: 5. The CDR3 DNA reads as TGTGCCAGCAGGCTAGCGGCAAGCTCCTACGAGCAGTACTTC. This gives the protein CASRLAASSYEQYF.

This clone has just a few counts. The rearrangement uses TRBV28 and TRBJ2-1; 9 bases are shared with TRBD2. Germline CDR1 MDHEN, CDR2 SYDVKM. This CDR3 comprises 15 residues. V shed 0 bases, J shed 7 bases, and the junction held 4 bases outside the gene matches. The CDR3 loop is CASSLWAGGPNEQFF. As DNA, the CDR3 is TGTGCCAGCAGTTTATGGGCGGGAGGGCCTAATGAGCAGTTCTTC.

The V gene is TRBV28, the J gene TRBJ1-3; D unclear. Germline V gene sequence: CDR1 MDHEN, CDR2 SYDVKM. Trimming took off 6 bases at V and 4 bases at J, with 16 bases between the two ends. The CDR3 totals 15 residues. CDR3 in amino acids: CASRFMGVRGNTIYF. In DNA form, the CDR3 reads TGTGCCAGCAGATTCATGGGAGTTCGAGGAAACACCATATATTTT.

The count of this clone is one. The chain joins TRBV7-3 to TRBJ2-3; 7 bases fit TRBD1. This CDR3 spans 17 amino acids. J lost 5 bases, V lost 2 bases, and 13 bases had no gene match. Germline loops: CDR1 SGHTA, CDR2 FQGTGA. CDR3 in DNA: TGTGCCAGCAGCTTAGCCCTTGACAGGGTTCGGGGAGATACGCAGTATTTT. Encoded protein: CASSLALDRVRGDTQYF.

V gene TRBV24-1 combines with J gene TRBJ1-2; no firm D call. CDR3 length equals 13 residues. Germline V gene sequence: CDR1 KGHDR, CDR2 SFDVKD. V was shortened by 1 base and J by 8 bases, with 10 bases between the two germline ends. In nucleotides, the CDR3 is TGTGCCACCAGTGATTTCACTGAGGAAGGCTACACCTTC. Translating gives CATSDFTEEGYTF.

The V call is TRBV5-1, the J call TRBJ2-5; 9 bases are shared with TRBD1. Trimming removed 0 bases from V and 3 bases from J; junction bases left unmatched: 15. Per the germline V gene, CDR1 is SGHRS and CDR2 is YFSETQ. The CDR3 sequence is 19 residues long. The CDR3 DNA sequence: TGCGCCAGCAGCTTGGTCTCGGACAGGGGAATTGGTTACGAAGAGACCCAGTACTTC. It is translated as CASSLVSDRGIGYEETQYF.

The chain joins TRBV12-3 or TRBV12-4 to TRBJ2-1; 7 bases are shared with TRBD2. The CDR3 extends over 13 amino acids. V shed 3 bases and J 9 bases; nucleotides not matched to a gene: 5. The CDR3 nucleotides are TGTGCCAGCAGTTTTTCCAGGGAGGGTGAGCAGTTCTTC. It encodes CASSFSREGEQFF.

This chain joins TRBV5-1 and TRBJ2-5; D is uncertain. The CDR3 runs to 13 residues. Trimming pared 0 bases from V and 5 bases from J, leaving 8 bases between. The germline gives CDR1 SGHRS, CDR2 YFSETQ. The CDR3 reads CASSLASRETQYF. The CDR3 DNA is TGCGCCAGCAGCTTGGCCTCTCGGGAGACCCAGTACTTC.

The CDR3 spells CASSVFDRPTTDTQYF. CDR3 DNA sequence: TGTGCCAGCAGCGTATTTGACAGGCCTACCACAGATACGCAGTATTTT. V and J are TRBV9 and TRBJ2-3, with a possible D match to TRBD1 (6 bases). Trimming cost V 1 base and J 2 bases, with 14 bases left between them. In germline, CDR1 is SGDLS, CDR2 YYNGEE. The CDR3 has 16 amino acids.

V gene TRBV28 combines with J gene TRBJ2-7; 7 bases match TRBD1. CDR3 length: 16 residues. CDR1 is MDHEN, CDR2 SYDVKM, per germline. V shed 6 bases, J shed 0 bases, and the junction held 11 bases outside the gene matches. This CDR3 is CASSFSPWTGSYEQYF. Here the CDR3 DNA reads TGTGCCAGCAGCTTTTCCCCTTGGACAGGCTCCTACGAGCAGTACTTC.

V usage is TRBV7-6 and J usage is TRBJ2-5, with D maybe TRBD1 (5 bases). Germline lookup yields CDR1 SGHVS and CDR2 FNYEAQ. Trimming stripped 1 base from V and 5 bases from J, with 17 bases between. CDR3 length: 16 amino acids. The CDR3 region is CASSLGLSGATETQYF. The CDR3 bases are TGTGCCAGCAGCTTAGGTTTATCTGGGGCGACCGAGACCCAGTACTTC.

The V call is TRBV19, the J call TRBJ1-1; tentative D call: TRBD1 (5 bases). The CDR3 consists of 13 residues. Trimming took 4 bases from V and 8 from J, leaving 14 bases between them. Germline V CDR1 and CDR2: LNHDA, SQIVND (reference sequence). The CDR3 DNA follows: TGTGCCAGTAGTACCACCCGGACACAGGAAGCTTTCTTT. Its translation: CASSTTRTQEAFF.

V is TRBV28 and J is TRBJ2-7, with D possibly TRBD1 on 6 matching bases. This CDR3 has 13 residues. Trimming stripped 4 bases from V and 2 bases from J, with 9 bases between. Germline V CDR1 and CDR2: MDHEN, SYDVKM. The CDR3 sequence: CASSYRAPYEQYF. As DNA, the CDR3 is TGTGCCAGCAGTTACAGGGCCCCCTACGAGCAGTACTTC.

This clone appeared once. J is TRBJ2-1 and V is TRBV14, with 8 positions matching TRBD2. The CDR3 is 15 residues long. Germline loops: CDR1 SGHDN, CDR2 FVKESK. The ends lost 4 bases at V and 7 bases at J; junction bases unmatched: 9. CDR3 residues: CASSPRAGVSNEQFF. In nucleotides, the CDR3 is TGTGCCAGCAGCCCACGAGCGGGAGTGTCAAATGAGCAGTTCTTC. The full variable domain, in which reference TRBV14 and TRBJ2-1 provide the parts outside the CDR3, is EAGVTQFPSHSVIEKGQTVTLRCDPISGHDNLYWYRRVMGKEIKFLLHFVKESKQDESGMPNNRFLAERTGGTYSTLKVQPAELEDSGVYFCASSPRAGVSNEQFFGPGTRLTVL.

The chain is built from TRBV6-5 and TRBJ1-2, with a possible D match to TRBD1 (5 bases). The germline CDR1 and CDR2 sequences are MNHEY and SVGAGI. The CDR3 has 14 amino acids. V was pared by 0 bases and J by 2 bases, with 7 bases between. CDR3 nucleotide sequence: TGTGCCAGCAGTTACTCGAGACAGAACTATGGCTACACCTTC. Protein: CASSYSRQNYGYTF.

The chain carries TRBV28 and TRBJ2-4, with a weak D call TRBD1 (6 bases). The CDR3 extends over 16 amino acids. V was trimmed by 6 bases and J by 9 bases, leaving 24 bases between them. Germline CDR1 reads MDHEN; CDR2 reads SYDVKM. Written as DNA, the CDR3 is TGTGCCAGCAGAGAAACTTCCCATGCAGGGGAGCGCATTCAGTACTTC. Its translation: CASRETSHAGERIQYF.

CDR3 protein: CASSLEGVRTGELFF. CDR3 nucleotides: TGCGCCAGCAGCTTGGAAGGGGTTCGAACCGGGGAGCTGTTTTTT. V and J are TRBV5-1 and TRBJ2-2; maybe TRBD1 (5 bases). CDR3 length: 15 residues. The germline V gene has CDR1 SGHRS and CDR2 YFSETQ. Trimming shortened V by 0 bases and J by 5 bases, and 11 bases separated the two germline ends.

The chain couples TRBV29-1 to TRBJ2-7; 10 bases agree with TRBD1. This CDR3 is built from 15 residues. From germline, CDR1 is SQVTM and CDR2 ANQGSEA. V lost 7 bases, J lost 5 bases, and 14 bases stayed unmatched. The CDR3 DNA reads TGCAGCGCGAAAGCTCTGACAGGGGGCGCGGACGAGCAGTACTTC. Its translation is CSAKALTGGADEQYF.

This clone was seen at least ten times. The rearrangement links TRBV2 to TRBJ2-7; the match to TRBD1 covers 9 bases. The V and J ends lost 2 bases and 3 bases, in that order; junction bases with no gene match: 11. Germline CDR1 SNHLY, CDR2 FYNNEI. This CDR3 has 17 residues. Here the CDR3 reads CASSERSPGTGSYEQYF. CDR3 DNA sequence: TGTGCCAGCAGTGAACGATCCCCCGGGACAGGGAGCTACGAGCAGTACTTC.

This clone was found a few times. The chain has TRBV6-1 and TRBJ1-4, with 10 nucleotides matching TRBD1. The J segment lost 7 bases and the V segment lost 1 base, leaving 0 bases of the junction unmatched. Germline-derived CDR1 and CDR2 are MNHNS and SASEGT. The CDR3 contains 14 residues. The CDR3 sequence: CASSEGTGGEKLFF. CDR3 nucleotide sequence: TGTGCCAGCAGTGAAGGGACAGGGGGTGAAAAACTGTTTTTT.